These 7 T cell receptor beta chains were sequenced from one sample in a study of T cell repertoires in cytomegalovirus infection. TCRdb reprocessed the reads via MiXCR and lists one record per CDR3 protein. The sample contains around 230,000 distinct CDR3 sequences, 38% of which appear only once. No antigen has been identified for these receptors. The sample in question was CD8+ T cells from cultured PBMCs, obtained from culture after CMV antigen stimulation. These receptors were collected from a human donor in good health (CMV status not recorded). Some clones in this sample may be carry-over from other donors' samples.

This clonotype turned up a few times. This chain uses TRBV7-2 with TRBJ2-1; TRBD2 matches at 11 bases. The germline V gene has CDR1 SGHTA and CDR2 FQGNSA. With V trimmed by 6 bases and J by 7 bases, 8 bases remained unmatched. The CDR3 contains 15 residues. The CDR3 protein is CASSPTSGSLNEQFF. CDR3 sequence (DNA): TGTGCCAGCAGTCCTACTAGCGGGAGCTTGAATGAGCAGTTCTTC.

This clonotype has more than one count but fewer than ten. As DNA, the CDR3 is TGTGCCATAGGACAGGGGGCGCGTGATGAGCAGTTCTTC. Amino acids: CAIGQGARDEQFF. This chain joins TRBV6-5 and TRBJ2-1; 11 bases line up with TRBD1. Per the germline V gene, CDR1 is MNHEY and CDR2 is SVGAGI. J was trimmed by 8 bases and V by 10 bases; bases with no gene match: 7. This CDR3 is 13 amino acids long.

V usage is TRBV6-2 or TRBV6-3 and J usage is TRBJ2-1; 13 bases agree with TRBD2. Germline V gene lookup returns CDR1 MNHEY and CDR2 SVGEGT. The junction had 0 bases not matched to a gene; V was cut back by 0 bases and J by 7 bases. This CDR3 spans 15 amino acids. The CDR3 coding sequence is TGTGCCAGCAGTTACTCGACTAGCGGGAGGAATGAGCAGTTCTTC. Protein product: CASSYSTSGRNEQFF.

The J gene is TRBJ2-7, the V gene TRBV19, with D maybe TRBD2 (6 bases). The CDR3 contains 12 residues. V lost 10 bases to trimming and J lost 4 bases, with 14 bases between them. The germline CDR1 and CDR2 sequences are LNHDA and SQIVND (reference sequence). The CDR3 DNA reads TGTGCCACCTCCGACCGGGGGTACGAGCAGTACTTC. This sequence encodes CATSDRGYEQYF.

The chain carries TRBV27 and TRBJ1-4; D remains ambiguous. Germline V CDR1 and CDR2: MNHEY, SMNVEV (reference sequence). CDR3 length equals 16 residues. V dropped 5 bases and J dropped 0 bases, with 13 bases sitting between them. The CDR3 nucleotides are TGTGCCAGCAGTCGCAACCCCAGGTCAACTAATGAAAAACTGTTTTTT. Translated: CASSRNPRSTNEKLFF.

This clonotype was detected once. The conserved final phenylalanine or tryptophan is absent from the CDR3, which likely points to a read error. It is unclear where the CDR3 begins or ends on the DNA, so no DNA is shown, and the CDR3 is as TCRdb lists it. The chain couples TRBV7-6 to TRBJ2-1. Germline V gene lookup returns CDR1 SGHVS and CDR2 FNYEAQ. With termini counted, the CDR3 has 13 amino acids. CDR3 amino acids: CASSLTVYNVKFL.

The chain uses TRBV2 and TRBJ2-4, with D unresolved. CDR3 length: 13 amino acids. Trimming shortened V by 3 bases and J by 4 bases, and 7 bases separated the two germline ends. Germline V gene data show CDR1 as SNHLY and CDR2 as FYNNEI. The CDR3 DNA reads TGTGCCAGCAGTGAGGCCAGGAAAAACATTCAGTACTTC. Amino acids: CASSEARKNIQYF.